A selection of T cell receptor beta chains follows, all from one sample in a study of molecular identifiers for immune sequencing clone quantification. TCRdb re-called the PCR reads through MiXCR, storing one row per CDR3 protein. The table shows 60,000 to 70,000 distinct CDR3 sequences, with 15% to 20% occurring only once. The sequenced sample consisted of naive CD8+ T cells from blood, with Jurkat cell RNA spiked in. The source of these receptors is a human donor in good health. Some libraries in this study had Jurkat cell RNA spiked in. Each CDR3 is given with its conserved first and last residue. The D gene is left open where the match is weak. Size values are once, few and many counts, or a class for expanded clones, and some rows have none.

v_gene	abundance	d_gene	len	j_gene	CDR3aa	CDR3nt
TRBV13	many	TRBD2	17	TRBJ2-5	CASSQGTSGSVQETQYF	TGTGCCAGCAGCCAGGGGACTAGCGGGAGCGTCCAAGAGACCCAGTACTTC
TRBV20-1	many	NA	14	TRBJ1-1	CSAQNEGQNTEAFF	TGCAGTGCCCAAAACGAGGGACAAAACACTGAAGCTTTCTTT
TRBV19	many	NA	15	TRBJ2-7	CASSMILRAPYEQYF	TGTGCCAGTAGTATGATCTTGCGGGCCCCCTACGAGCAGTACTTC
TRBV7-9	many	NA	14	TRBJ2-3	CASRARGGPDTQYF	TGTGCCAGCAGGGCTAGGGGTGGCCCAGATACGCAGTATTTT
TRBV6-2/TRBV6-3	many	NA	17	TRBJ2-5	CASSYFPADASGETQYF	TGTGCCAGCAGTTACTTTCCCGCGGACGCCTCAGGAGAGACCCAGTACTTC
TRBV7-8	many	TRBD2	21	TRBJ2-1	CASSLLKLAGVPHSSYNEQFF	TGTGCCAGCAGCTTACTAAAGCTAGCGGGAGTACCTCATAGCTCCTACAATGAGCAGTTCTTC
TRBV7-8	many	NA	16	TRBJ1-5	CASSLEVGRSNQPQHF	TGTGCCAGCAGCTTAGAAGTGGGACGCAGCAATCAGCCCCAGCATTTT
TRBV12-3/TRBV12-4	many	NA	13	TRBJ2-3	CASSFTGTDTQYF	TGTGCCAGCAGTTTTACTGGGACAGATACGCAGTATTTT
TRBV6-5	NA	TRBD2	14	TRBJ2-5	CASSYGLAGGTQYF	TGTGCCAGCAGTTACGGACTAGCGGGAGGGACCCAGTACTTC
TRBV4-1	many	NA	15	TRBJ2-7	CASSQVLGKSYEQYF	TGCGCCAGCAGCCAAGTTTTAGGAAAATCCTACGAGCAGTACTTC
TRBV6-5	many	TRBD1	14	TRBJ2-7	CASRPRTGLLEQYF	TGTGCCAGCAGACCCAGGACAGGGCTGCTGGAGCAGTACTTC
TRBV12-5	many	NA	15	TRBJ1-5	CASGLVGAHSQPQHF	TGTGCTAGTGGTTTGGTAGGAGCTCACAGTCAGCCCCAGCATTTT
TRBV20-1	many	TRBD2	14	TRBJ2-7	CSARDLRTSYEQYF	TGCAGTGCTAGAGATCTCAGGACTAGCTACGAGCAGTACTTC
TRBV2	NA	NA	15	TRBJ1-1	CASSRPINMNTEAFF	TGTGCCAGCTCACGACCGATAAACATGAACACTGAAGCTTTCTTT
TRBV2	many	NA	19	TRBJ2-3	CASSVDRETSLSSTDTQYF	TGTGCCAGCAGTGTGGATCGGGAGACCTCTCTGTCTAGCACAGATACGCAGTATTTT
TRBV27	many	TRBD1	16	TRBJ1-5	CASSSGQGSLNQPQHF	TGTGCCAGCAGTTCAGGACAGGGAAGCCTTAATCAGCCCCAGCATTTT
TRBV4-2	medium-sized	TRBD2	21	TRBJ2-3	CASSQDAGFREGLGVADTQYF	TGTGCCAGCAGCCAAGATGCCGGGTTCCGGGAGGGCCTGGGGGTGGCAGATACGCAGTATTTT
TRBV5-4	many	NA	15	TRBJ2-3	CASSPAWGGTDTQYF	TGTGCCAGCAGCCCGGCCTGGGGGGGCACAGATACGCAGTATTTT
TRBV29-1	many	NA	11	TRBJ2-5	CSVDQQETQYF	TGCAGCGTTGACCAACAAGAGACCCAGTACTTC
TRBV6-5	many	TRBD2	19	TRBJ2-7	CASRARGGQRVDVYEEQYF	TGTGCCAGCAGGGCCCGGGGGGGTCAGCGGGTGGACGTCTACGAAGAGCAGTACTTC
TRBV5-1	many	NA	15	TRBJ1-1	CASSLTFLQNTEAFF	TGCGCCAGCAGCTTGACCTTTCTGCAGAACACTGAAGCTTTCTTT
TRBV13	many	NA	13	TRBJ2-2	CASSLQATGELFF	TGTGCCAGCAGCTTACAAGCCACCGGGGAGCTGTTTTTT
TRBV3-1	many	TRBD2	18	TRBJ2-5	CASSQVIPRGRQGETQYF	TGTGCCAGCAGCCAAGTTATCCCCCGCGGGAGGCAGGGAGAGACCCAGTACTTC
TRBV5-1	many	NA	13	TRBJ2-5	CASSLVQEETQYF	TGCGCCAGCAGCTTGGTTCAGGAAGAGACCCAGTACTTC
TRBV23-1	many	TRBD2	16	TRBJ2-7	CASSQSQREATYEQYF	TGCGCCAGCAGTCAATCCCAGCGGGAGGCCACGTACGAGCAGTACTTC
TRBV11-2	many	TRBD2	15	TRBJ2-3	CASSLLSGTADTQYF	TGTGCCAGCAGCTTACTAAGCGGGACGGCAGATACGCAGTATTTT
TRBV7-6	many	NA	12	TRBJ1-1	CASRGSGTEAFF	TGTGCCAGCAGGGGCTCGGGGACTGAAGCTTTCTTT
TRBV5-1	many	NA	15	TRBJ2-3	CASSFSQGPTDTQYF	TGCGCCAGCAGTTTTTCACAGGGCCCGACAGATACGCAGTATTTT
TRBV11-2	many	TRBD1	16	TRBJ2-7	CASSPPPGTGVYEQYF	TGTGCCAGCAGCCCCCCGCCCGGGACAGGGGTTTACGAGCAGTACTTC
TRBV13	NA	NA	15	TRBJ2-2	CASTPGRGNTGELFF	TGTGCCAGCACCCCGGGACGGGGAAACACCGGGGAGCTGTTTTTT
TRBV12-3/TRBV12-4	few	NA	13	TRBJ2-7	CASKDDWTYEQYF	TGTGCCAGCAAAGATGACTGGACCTACGAGCAGTACTTC
TRBV6-5	NA	TRBD1	15	TRBJ1-6	CAGRGEGSYNSPLHF	TGTGCCGGCAGGGGGGAAGGCTCCTATAATTCACCCCTCCACTTT
TRBV4-1	many	TRBD2	15	TRBJ2-2	CASSQTTSLSGELFF	TGCGCCAGCAGCCAGACGACTAGCTTGTCCGGGGAGCTGTTTTTT
TRBV5-6	NA	NA	14	TRBJ1-2	CASSLGAGNYGYTF	TGTGCCAGCAGCTTAGGGGCCGGAAACTATGGCTACACCTTC
TRBV28	many	TRBD1	12	TRBJ2-3	CASSFSQGVEYF	TGTGCCAGCAGTTTTTCCCAGGGGGTGGAGTATTTT
TRBV7-9	NA	TRBD2	16	TRBJ2-7	CASSAASGTRPYVQYF	TGTGCCAGCAGCGCCGCTTCCGGGACTAGGCCCTACGTGCAGTACTTC
TRBV4-1	NA	NA	19	TRBJ1-2	CASSQDDPMSLGDHGGYTF	TGTGCCAGCAGCCAAGATGATCCTATGAGCCTGGGGGACCACGGTGGCTACACCTTC
TRBV6-1	many	TRBD1	20	TRBJ2-2	CASIQEWDRGLPANTGELFF	TGTGCCAGCATCCAGGAGTGGGACAGGGGACTACCCGCGAACACCGGGGAGCTGTTTTTT
TRBV12-5	NA	TRBD1	15	TRBJ2-3	CASVEGAPSTDTQYF	TGTGCTAGTGTCGAGGGGGCCCCTAGCACAGATACGCAGTATTTT
TRBV9	NA	NA	12	TRBJ2-7	CASNSDSYEQYF	TGTGCCAGCAACTCCGACTCCTACGAGCAGTACTTC
TRBV6-5	many	TRBD2	13	TRBJ2-5	CASSYGRVETQYF	TGTGCCAGCAGTTACGGGAGGGTAGAGACCCAGTACTTC
TRBV5-4	many	TRBD1	16	TRBJ1-6	CASSSSTGAINSPLHF	TGTGCCAGCAGCTCTTCGACAGGGGCGATTAATTCACCCCTCCACTTT
TRBV28	few	TRBD1	16	TRBJ2-7	CATSPGTEAFLYEQYF	TGTGCCACCTCTCCGGGGACAGAAGCATTTCTATACGAGCAGTACTTC
TRBV27	NA	NA	16	TRBJ2-3	CASSLEGPYSSDTQYF	TGTGCCAGCAGTTTAGAGGGCCCTTATTCGTCAGATACGCAGTATTTT
TRBV6-2/TRBV6-3	many	NA	12	TRBJ2-1	CASSRPDNEQFF	TGTGCCAGCAGTAGACCAGACAATGAGCAGTTCTTC
TRBV7-9	many	NA	15	TRBJ1-1	CASSLGAGKNTEAFF	TGTGCCAGCAGCTTAGGGGCAGGAAAGAACACTGAAGCTTTCTTT
TRBV19	many	NA	14	TRBJ2-3	CASSIGPFFDTQYF	TGTGCCAGTAGTATAGGACCCTTTTTCGATACGCAGTATTTT
TRBV7-9	many	NA	15	TRBJ1-1	CASTPRSRADTEAFF	TGTGCCAGCACCCCGCGGTCCAGGGCCGACACTGAAGCTTTCTTT